The sequence of this T cell receptor beta chain was determined in a study of blood T cell repertoires in COVID-19. In the study overall: PBMCs, B-cell-depleted T cells, or T cells provided the cDNA or gDNA that made up the material.

In the authors' methods: Amplified reference gene primers provided the basis for estimating nucleated cell counts. Sequenced by immunoSEQ multiplex PCR; TCRdb stores in-frame clones only, minus some. V and J calls and clone size are as listed in that table; D and trimming were resolved from the DNA. The table lists about 220,000 clones, roughly four fifths of them singletons. This clone was seen once. Trimming took 7 bases from V and 2 from J; bases not matched to a gene: 6. This CDR3 contains 14 residues. From germline, CDR1 is SEHNR and CDR2 FQNEAQ (reference sequence). The sequencing sample was made of PBMCs or T cells enriched from blood (not recorded which). The sequence derives from a woman in her 40s who had been exposed to COVID-19. The genes are TRBV7-9 and TRBJ2-7, with 9 positions matching TRBD1. The CDR3 reads CASNPTGGPYEQYF. The DNA for the CDR3 is TGTGCCAGCAACCCGACAGGGGGTCCCTACGAGCAGTACTTC.